What follows are 13 T cell receptor beta chains derived from one specimen sequenced in a study of cytomegalovirus exposure and HLA in healthy donors. It was with 60 Vbeta and 13 Jbeta primers that the PCR ran. Produced via immunoSEQ multiplex PCR; TCRdb's table is partial and in-frame only. Here the sample spans more than 90,000 clones, just under 80% being singletons. Specimen: PBMCs. These receptor sequences come from a woman aged 40-49 years in good health and CMV-seronegative.

V and J are TRBV2 and TRBJ2-3; D unresolved. Germline-derived CDR1 and CDR2 are SNHLY and FYNNEI. This CDR3 is 16 amino acids long. Trimming took off 0 bases at V and 1 base at J, with 11 bases between the two ends. CDR3 nucleotide sequence: TGTGCCAGCAGTGAAGCTGAGGAGAGGCGCACAGATACGCAGTATTTT. Its protein is CASSEAEERRTDTQYF.

The J gene is TRBJ2-3, the V gene TRBV10-3; weak D call: TRBD1 (6 bases). This CDR3 is built from 17 residues. In germline, CDR1 is ENHRY, CDR2 SYGVKD. Trimming took 10 bases from V and 4 from J, leaving 27 bases between them. Here the CDR3 DNA reads TGTGCCACAAATGACTATGTAGGACAGTACACTCCAGATACGCAGTATTTT. This encodes CATNDYVGQYTPDTQYF.

This CDR3 reads CASSQRASGRADTQYF. The DNA of the CDR3 is TGTGCCAGCTCCCAAAGGGCTAGCGGGAGGGCAGATACGCAGTATTTT. V and J are TRBV9 and TRBJ2-3; 12 bases are a match to TRBD2. CDR3 length equals 16 residues. Trimming took 7 bases from V and 4 from J; bases not matched to a gene: 10. CDR1 is SGDLS, CDR2 YYNGEE, per germline.

The chain links TRBV5-1 to TRBJ2-1, with TRBD1 identical over 7 bases. The V gene's germline CDR1 is SGHRS and CDR2 YFSETQ. The CDR3 loop spans 14 amino acids. V was pared by 0 bases and J by 7 bases, with 4 bases of the junction left unmatched. This CDR3 reads CASSLGQGSNEQFF. For the CDR3, the DNA is TGCGCCAGCAGCTTGGGACAGGGCTCTAATGAGCAGTTCTTC.

This chain joins TRBV12-5 and TRBJ1-5; 7 nucleotides match TRBD1. From germline, CDR1 is LGHNT and CDR2 FRNRAP. The CDR3 is 16 residues long. V dropped 3 bases and J dropped 6; count of bases not matched to a gene: 11. The CDR3 loop reads CASGFPGGPGSQPQHF. DNA for the CDR3: TGTGCTAGTGGTTTCCCAGGGGGTCCCGGGAGTCAGCCCCAGCATTTT.

CDR3 sequence reads: CASSWGGPKLFNEQFF. The DNA of the CDR3 is TGTGCCAGCAGCTGGGGAGGGCCTAAACTCTTCAATGAGCAGTTCTTC. The V gene is TRBV5-6, the J gene TRBJ2-1; 7 nucleotides agree with TRBD2. Losses at the gene ends were 3 bases for V and 6 bases for J; bases not matched to a gene: 12. Germline V CDR1 and CDR2: SGHDT, YYEEEE. This CDR3 region has 16 residues.

The chain employs TRBV29-1 and TRBJ2-3; the match to TRBD1 covers 7 bases. The trim removed 4 bases at V and 4 bases at J, leaving 2 bases unmatched. The V gene's germline CDR1 is SQVTM and CDR2 ANQGSEA. This CDR3 spans 12 amino acids. CDR3 nucleotide sequence: TGCAGCGTTGTCCAGGGGGCAGATACGCAGTATTTT. It is translated as CSVVQGADTQYF.

The chain couples TRBV5-4 to TRBJ2-3, with TRBD2 identical over 12 bases. V shed 2 bases, J shed 8 bases, and the junction held 9 bases outside the gene matches. The CDR3 length is 16 residues. Germline lookup yields CDR1 SGHNT and CDR2 YYREEE (reference sequence). The CDR3: CASSFSMASGRGTQYF. The DNA for the CDR3 is TGTGCCAGCAGCTTTTCGATGGCTAGCGGGAGGGGTACGCAGTATTTT.

This chain links TRBV5-1 with TRBJ2-1, with 9 bases lining up with TRBD1. The CDR3 is made up of 14 amino acids. The V gene's germline CDR1 is SGHRS and CDR2 YFSETQ. V lost 3 bases, J lost 9 bases, and 7 bases stayed unmatched. The CDR3 loop reads CASSWRTGVREQFF. As DNA, the CDR3 is TGCGCCAGCAGCTGGAGGACAGGGGTGCGTGAGCAGTTCTTC.

The chain carries TRBV20-1 and TRBJ1-1; D is possibly TRBD1 (5 bases). Looked up from germline, CDR1 is DFQATT and CDR2 is SNEGSKA (reference sequence). The CDR3 totals 11 residues. The V end lost 1 base, the J end lost 8 bases, and 8 bases lay between the germline ends. DNA for the CDR3: TGCAGTGCTAGAGGGCAGGGCGAAGCTTTCTTT. Protein product: CSARGQGEAFF.

CDR3 DNA: TGTGCCAGCAGCCCCGCTAGGACTTATGGCTACACCTTC. It is translated as CASSPARTYGYTF. This chain connects TRBV6-5 to TRBJ1-2; no firm D call. V was trimmed by 6 bases and J by 5 bases, leaving 13 bases between them. CDR1 is MNHEY, CDR2 SVGAGI, per germline. This CDR3 contains 13 residues.

The gene calls are TRBV6-1 and TRBJ1-2, with D tentatively TRBD1 (5 bases). This CDR3 is built from 13 residues. Between the trimmed V and J ends, which lost 2 bases and 8 bases, there was a span of 12 bases. Germline assignment: CDR1 MNHNS and CDR2 SASEGT. The CDR3 nucleotides are TGTGCCAGCAGTGAACGGCCAGGGTGGGGCTACACCTTC. Encoded protein: CASSERPGWGYTF.

The V gene is TRBV6-5, the J gene TRBJ2-2, with a possible D match to TRBD2 (6 bases). The CDR3 covers 13 residues. From germline, CDR1 is MNHEY and CDR2 SVGAGI. V lost 6 bases and J lost 6, with 11 bases in between. As DNA, the CDR3 is TGTGCCAGCAGGGGGACTGGGGCCGGGGAGCTGTTTTTT. Residues: CASRGTGAGELFF.